The present entry profiles one T cell receptor (beta chain) with its context. These data come from a study of T cell responses to AZD1222 COVID-19 vaccine. This table comes from immunoSEQ multiplex PCR, and its TCRdb copy is limited to in-frame clones, with some not included. The sample includes 150,000 or so clones, about 90% of them seen just once. The CDR3 runs 13 residues. V gave up 3 bases and J gave up 6 bases, with 12 bases separating them. Germline assignment: CDR1 WNHNN and CDR2 SYGVQD (reference sequence). The chain links TRBV10-1 to TRBJ2-7; possibly TRBD2 for D (5 bases). This TCR came from an adult in good health. Here the sequenced sample was peripheral blood, taken on day 0 of AZD1222 vaccination. The CDR3 DNA sequence: TGCGCCAGCAGTGATAAGGAGGCAGCCGAGCAGTACTTC. This encodes CASSDKEAAEQYF.